The 10 T cell receptor beta chains below come from one sample, sequenced in a study of cytomegalovirus exposure and HLA in healthy donors. 13 Jbeta primers and 60 Vbeta primers were used for the PCR. The table came from immunoSEQ multiplex PCR; TCRdb's copy has only in-frame clones and leaves some out. The sample contains 110,000 to 150,000 clones, around four fifths of which appear only once. Specimen: PBMCs. Receptors were obtained from a woman between 40 and 55 years old in good health and CMV-seronegative.

This sequence joins TRBV5-5 and TRBJ1-1; D is unclear. V was pared by 2 bases and J by 6 bases, with 8 bases between. Germline assignment: CDR1 SGHKS and CDR2 YYEKEE (reference sequence). The CDR3 is 12 residues long. The CDR3 region has the DNA TGTGCCAGCAGCTTACTTTTTCCTGAAGCTTTCTTT. As protein: CASSLLFPEAFF.

The chain carries TRBV4-3 and TRBJ2-3, with TRBD1 identical over 10 bases. This CDR3 is built from 16 residues. Germline loops: CDR1 LGHNA, CDR2 YSLEER. Losses at the gene ends were 0 bases for V and 5 bases for J; bases not matched to a gene: 5. In DNA, the CDR3 is TGCGCCAGCAGCCAAGATGGACAGGGGGTTGGAGATACGCAGTATTTT. It encodes CASSQDGQGVGDTQYF.

The rearrangement links TRBV30 to TRBJ2-5, with D possibly TRBD2 on 6 matching bases. This CDR3 is built from 13 residues. The germline V gene has CDR1 GTSNPN and CDR2 SVGIG (reference sequence). V gave up 4 bases and J gave up 4 bases, with 13 bases separating them. CDR3 loop: CAWNAGLGETQYF. As DNA, the CDR3 is TGTGCCTGGAATGCGGGACTGGGAGAGACCCAGTACTTC.

The chain employs TRBV7-2 and TRBJ2-7; D possibly corresponds to TRBD2 (6 bases). Germline CDR1 is SGHTA and CDR2 is FQGNSA. The CDR3 consists of 17 residues. Deletions cut 5 bases from V and 4 bases from J, with 24 bases between. CDR3 bases: TGTGCCAGCAGCCTACCCCGACTAGAGGGGTTTCCGTACGAGCAGTACTTC. Protein sequence: CASSLPRLEGFPYEQYF.

The chain is built from TRBV7-2 and TRBJ2-1, with 12 positions matching TRBD2. Trimming cost V 3 bases and J 9 bases; bases outside gene matches: 12. CDR1 is SGHTA and CDR2 is FQGNSA in the germline V gene. The CDR3 is 17 amino acids. CDR3 sequence (DNA): TGTGCCAGCAGCTTCGCCATGACTAGCGGGAGTTTTCCTGAGCAGTTCTTC. Protein sequence: CASSFAMTSGSFPEQFF.

Details on this clone: The DNA is omitted, as the CDR3 cannot be located on it reliably, and the CDR3 follows TCRdb's listing. The chain has TRBV6-6 and TRBJ1-1; the listed D gene, TRBD1, was not tested against the DNA. In germline, CDR1 is MNHNY, CDR2 SVGAGI (reference sequence). The CDR3 numbers 15 amino acids, ends counted. The CDR3 is CASSYPGTGVPEAFF.

The V and J genes are TRBV6-5 and TRBJ2-1; 7 bases are shared with TRBD1. The ends lost 2 bases at V and 4 bases at J; junction bases unmatched: 8. The CDR3 is 16 amino acids. Germline V gives CDR1 MNHEY, CDR2 SVGAGI. The CDR3 nucleotides are TGTGCCAGCAGTTACACCGGGACAGACTATTACAATGAGCAGTTCTTC. Protein: CASSYTGTDYYNEQFF.

The chain combines TRBV29-1 with TRBJ1-2; D perhaps matches TRBD1 (6 bases). CDR3 length: 17 amino acids. Germline CDR1 SQVTM, CDR2 ANQGSEA. V lost 6 bases, J lost 8 bases, and 31 bases lay in between. The CDR3 sequence: CSVGRTGGQPPWEGYTF. DNA of the CDR3: TGCAGCGTGGGGCGTACGGGAGGACAGCCACCTTGGGAGGGCTACACCTTC.

This clone was seen only once. The chain employs TRBV2 and TRBJ2-6; tentative D call: TRBD1 (5 bases). This CDR3 has 15 amino acids. Germline V gene data show CDR1 as SNHLY and CDR2 as FYNNEI. V lost 7 bases to trimming and J lost 1 base, with 11 bases between them. The CDR3 DNA is TGTGCCAGCAATAACCGACAGTCTGGGGCCAACGTCCTGACTTTC. Translated: CASNNRQSGANVLTF.

The rearrangement links TRBV7-9 to TRBJ2-2; 7 positions agree with TRBD2. Germline V gives CDR1 SEHNR, CDR2 FQNEAQ (reference sequence). The CDR3 spans 16 residues. V was pared by 1 base and J by 4 bases, with 6 bases of the junction left unmatched. The CDR3 bases are TGTGCCAGCAGCTTAGTTGCGGGAGCCAGCACCGGGGAGCTGTTTTTT. It codes for CASSLVAGASTGELFF.